Listed here are 8 T cell receptor beta chains from one sample, sequenced in a study of blood T cell repertoires in COVID-19. Data came from immunoSEQ multiplex PCR; TCRdb stores just in-frame clones and leaves some out. The table records under 400,000 clones, around 89% of them present only once. Sequencing used peripheral blood. The receptors were gathered from a woman aged 30 to 39 with COVID-19, enrolled during active disease.

This clone was found a few times. Additional DNA sequences in this sample encode the identical CDR3. The chain has TRBV7-2 and TRBJ1-2; 8 bases are shared with TRBD1. The CDR3 extends over 14 amino acids. From germline, CDR1 is SGHTA and CDR2 FQGNSA. Trimming took 1 base from V and 8 from J; bases not matched to a gene: 6. CDR3 in amino acids: CASSLGPGGRGYTF. CDR3 DNA sequence: TGTGCCAGCAGCTTAGGCCCAGGGGGCCGAGGCTACACCTTC.

V usage is TRBV7-9 and J usage is TRBJ1-3, with 10 bases lining up with TRBD1. This CDR3 is built from 13 residues. Germline V gene data show CDR1 as SEHNR and CDR2 as FQNEAQ (reference sequence). V was pared by 5 bases and J by 7 bases, with 2 bases of the junction left unmatched. The CDR3 is CASSKGQGNTIYF. CDR3 DNA sequence: TGTGCCAGCAGCAAGGGACAGGGGAACACCATATATTTT.

V is TRBV6-6 and J is TRBJ2-3, with 11 bases identical to TRBD2. Germline-derived CDR1 and CDR2 are MNHNY and SVGAGI (reference sequence). This CDR3 contains 17 residues. Losses at the gene ends were 5 bases for V and 0 bases for J; bases not matched to a gene: 7. The CDR3 nucleotides are TGTGCCAGCAGTCCGCAGGGACTAGCGGCTAGCACAGATACGCAGTATTTT. Protein product: CASSPQGLAASTDTQYF.

The V gene is TRBV7-6, the J gene TRBJ1-4, with TRBD1 matching over 8 bases. V was clipped by 4 bases and J by 8 bases; unmatched bases: 9. This CDR3 contains 15 residues. Germline assignment: CDR1 SGHVS and CDR2 FNYEAQ. The CDR3 nucleotides are TGTGCCAGCAGCTCCAGACAGGGGATGGGGGAAAAACTGTTTTTT. Its translation: CASSSRQGMGEKLFF.

The chain joins TRBV4-2 to TRBJ1-2; possibly TRBD1 for D (6 bases). The CDR3 is made up of 14 amino acids. Trimming pared 8 bases from V and 2 bases from J, leaving 15 bases between. Germline assignment: CDR1 LGHNA and CDR2 YNFKEQ. For the CDR3, the DNA is TGTGCCAGCGGAGGACAGTCGCTCAACTATGGCTACACCTTC. The encoded protein is CASGGQSLNYGYTF.

The gene calls are TRBV7-9 and TRBJ2-3, with D perhaps TRBD2 (5 bases). The CDR3 loop spans 16 amino acids. V was pared by 5 bases and J by 1 base, with 16 bases between. Germline assignment: CDR1 SEHNR and CDR2 FQNEAQ (reference sequence). CDR3 loop: CASSPREPERTDTQYF. In DNA, the CDR3 is TGTGCCAGCAGCCCAAGGGAGCCGGAACGCACAGATACGCAGTATTTT.

The chain is built from TRBV28 and TRBJ1-5; 10 bases fit TRBD1. CDR3 length: 17 residues. Trimming cost V 8 bases and J 2 bases; bases outside gene matches: 12. Germline values: CDR1 MDHEN, CDR2 SYDVKM. Written as DNA, the CDR3 is TGTGCCAGCCATAGATCGGGACAGGGGTCGGGCAATCAGCCCCAGCATTTT. This sequence encodes CASHRSGQGSGNQPQHF.

The chain links TRBV5-6 to TRBJ1-2; 8 bases line up with TRBD1. The CDR3 runs to 17 residues. CDR1 SGHDT and CDR2 YYEEEE come from the germline V gene. Germline trimming cut 4 bases from V and 2 bases from J; bases unmatched to any gene: 13. The CDR3 bases are TGTGCCAGCAGCCGTGCCGATCGACAGGGGTTCAACTATGGCTACACCTTC. Protein: CASSRADRQGFNYGYTF.